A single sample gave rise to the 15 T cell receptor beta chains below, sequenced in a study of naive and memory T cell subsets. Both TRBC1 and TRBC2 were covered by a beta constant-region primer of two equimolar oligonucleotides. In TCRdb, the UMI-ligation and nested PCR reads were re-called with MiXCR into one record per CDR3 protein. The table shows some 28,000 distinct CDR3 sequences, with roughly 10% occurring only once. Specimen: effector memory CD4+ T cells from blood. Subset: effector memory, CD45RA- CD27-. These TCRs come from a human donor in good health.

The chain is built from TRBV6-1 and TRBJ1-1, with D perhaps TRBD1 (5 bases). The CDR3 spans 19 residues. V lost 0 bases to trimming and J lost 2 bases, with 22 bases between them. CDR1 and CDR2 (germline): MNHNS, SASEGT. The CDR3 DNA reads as TGTGCCAGCAGTGAAGCTGTGGCAGGGTCCCGACCGGTAAACACTGAAGCTTTCTTT. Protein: CASSEAVAGSRPVNTEAFF.

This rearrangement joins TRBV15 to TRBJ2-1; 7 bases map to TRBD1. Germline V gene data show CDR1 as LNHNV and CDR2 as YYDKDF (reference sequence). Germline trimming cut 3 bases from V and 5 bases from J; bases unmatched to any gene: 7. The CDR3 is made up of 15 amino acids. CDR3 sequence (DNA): TGTGCCACCAGCAGGGACAGGCCAAGAAACAATGAGCAGTTCTTC. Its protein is CATSRDRPRNNEQFF.

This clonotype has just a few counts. The CDR3, as DNA: TGTGCCAGCAGCTTGGATACCTCACTAGCCAAAAACATTCAGTACTTC. Protein product: CASSLDTSLAKNIQYF. The chain uses TRBV5-6 and TRBJ2-4; D unclear. V was cut by 0 bases and J by 0 bases, with 10 bases left in between. CDR3 size: 16 residues. The germline V gene has CDR1 SGHDT and CDR2 YYEEEE.

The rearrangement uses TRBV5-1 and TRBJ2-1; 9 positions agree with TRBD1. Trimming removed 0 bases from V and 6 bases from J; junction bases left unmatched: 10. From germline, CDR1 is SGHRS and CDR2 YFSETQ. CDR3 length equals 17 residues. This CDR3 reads CASSLAPPGTGRNEQFF. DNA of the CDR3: TGCGCCAGCAGCTTGGCCCCCCCCGGGACAGGGCGCAATGAGCAGTTCTTC.

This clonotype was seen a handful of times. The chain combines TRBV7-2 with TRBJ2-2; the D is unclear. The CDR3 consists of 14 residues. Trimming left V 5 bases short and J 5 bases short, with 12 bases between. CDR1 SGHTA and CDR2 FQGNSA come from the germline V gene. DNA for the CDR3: TGTGCCAGCAGCCGCATGCCATTAACCGGGGAGCTGTTTTTT. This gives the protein CASSRMPLTGELFF.

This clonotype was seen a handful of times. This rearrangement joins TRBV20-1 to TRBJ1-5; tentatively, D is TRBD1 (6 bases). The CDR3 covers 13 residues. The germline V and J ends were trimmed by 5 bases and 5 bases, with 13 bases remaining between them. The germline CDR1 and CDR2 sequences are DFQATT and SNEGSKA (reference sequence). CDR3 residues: CSALPDSDQPQHF. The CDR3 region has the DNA TGCAGTGCTCTACCGGACAGCGATCAGCCCCAGCATTTT.

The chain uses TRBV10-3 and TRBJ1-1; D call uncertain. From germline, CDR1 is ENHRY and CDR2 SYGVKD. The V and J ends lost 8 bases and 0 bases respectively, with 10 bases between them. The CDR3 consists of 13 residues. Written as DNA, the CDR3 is TGTGCCATCGCCGCGGAATTGAACACTGAAGCTTTCTTT. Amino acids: CAIAAELNTEAFF.

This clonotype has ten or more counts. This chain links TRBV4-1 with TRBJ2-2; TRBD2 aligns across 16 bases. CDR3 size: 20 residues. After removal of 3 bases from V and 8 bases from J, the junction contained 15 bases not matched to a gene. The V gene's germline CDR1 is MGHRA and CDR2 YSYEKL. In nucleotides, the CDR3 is TGCGCCAGCAGCCAGCCGGGACTAGCGGGAGGGTCCAAAGTGGATGGGGAGCTGTTTTTT. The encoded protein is CASSQPGLAGGSKVDGELFF.

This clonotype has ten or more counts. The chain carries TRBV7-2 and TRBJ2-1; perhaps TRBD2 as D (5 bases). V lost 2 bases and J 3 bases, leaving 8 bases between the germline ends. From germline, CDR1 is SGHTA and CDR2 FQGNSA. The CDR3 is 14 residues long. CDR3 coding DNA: TGTGCCAGCAGCTTACCCGGGATCTACAATGAGCAGTTCTTC. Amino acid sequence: CASSLPGIYNEQFF. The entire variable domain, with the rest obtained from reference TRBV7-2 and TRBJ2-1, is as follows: GAGVSQSPSNKVTEKGKDVELRCDPISGHTALYWYRQSLGQGLEFLIYFQGNSAPDKSGLPSDRFSAERTGGSVSTLTIQRTQQEDSAVYLCASSLPGIYNEQFFGPGTRLTVL.

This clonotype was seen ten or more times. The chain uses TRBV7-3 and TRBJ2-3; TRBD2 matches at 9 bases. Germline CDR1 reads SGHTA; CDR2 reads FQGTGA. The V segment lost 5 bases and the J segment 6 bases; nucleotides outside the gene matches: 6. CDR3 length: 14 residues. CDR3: CASSKGGGADTQYF. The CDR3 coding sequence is TGTGCCAGCAGCAAAGGCGGGGGGGCGGATACGCAGTATTTT.

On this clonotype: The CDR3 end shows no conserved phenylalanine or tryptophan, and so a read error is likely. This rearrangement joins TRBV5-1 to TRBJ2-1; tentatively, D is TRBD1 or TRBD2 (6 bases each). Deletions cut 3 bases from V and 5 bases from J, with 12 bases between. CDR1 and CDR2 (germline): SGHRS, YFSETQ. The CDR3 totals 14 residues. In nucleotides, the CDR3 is TGCGCCAGCAGCTCCCTGGAGGGGGACAATGAGCAGTTCCTC. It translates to CASSSLEGDNEQFL.

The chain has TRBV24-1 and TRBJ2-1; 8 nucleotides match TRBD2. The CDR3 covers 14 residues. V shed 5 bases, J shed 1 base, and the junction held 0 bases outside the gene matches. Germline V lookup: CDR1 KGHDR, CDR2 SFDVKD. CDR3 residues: CATSGGGSYNEQFF. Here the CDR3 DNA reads TGTGCCACCAGTGGCGGGGGGTCCTACAATGAGCAGTTCTTC.

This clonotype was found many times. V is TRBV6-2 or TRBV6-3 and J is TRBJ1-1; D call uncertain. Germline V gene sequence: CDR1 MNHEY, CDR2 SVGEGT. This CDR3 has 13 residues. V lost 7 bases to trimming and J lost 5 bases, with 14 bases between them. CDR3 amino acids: CASILTLGTEAFF. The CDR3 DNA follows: TGTGCCAGCATATTGACACTAGGGACTGAAGCTTTCTTT.

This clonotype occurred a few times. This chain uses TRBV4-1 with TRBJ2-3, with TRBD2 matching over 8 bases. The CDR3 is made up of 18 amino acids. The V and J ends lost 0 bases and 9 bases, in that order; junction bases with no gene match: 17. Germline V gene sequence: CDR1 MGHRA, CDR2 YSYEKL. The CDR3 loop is CASSQEGFVVAGTGTQYF. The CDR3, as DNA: TGCGCCAGCAGCCAAGAAGGATTTGTGGTAGCGGGGACCGGAACGCAGTATTTT.

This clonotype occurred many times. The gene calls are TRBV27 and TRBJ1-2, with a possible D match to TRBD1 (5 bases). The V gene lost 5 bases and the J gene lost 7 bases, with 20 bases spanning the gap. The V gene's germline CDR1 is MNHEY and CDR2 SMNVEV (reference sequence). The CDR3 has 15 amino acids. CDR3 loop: CASSPRAGRAGGYTF. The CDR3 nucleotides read TGTGCCAGCAGTCCCCGGGCAGGGCGAGCTGGTGGCTACACCTTC.